One and the same sample provided the 6 T cell receptor beta chains below, sequenced in a study of early T cells in non-severe SARS-CoV-2 infection. Each CDR3 protein is one row after TCRdb ran MiXCR on the 5' RACE reads. The repertoire holds around 50,000 distinct CDR3 sequences, about an eighth seen once, with 3% to 4.5% in the top ten. The material sequenced was whole blood. The source of these receptors is an adult who was a healthcare worker with PCR-confirmed SARS-CoV-2 infection or an uninfected control (not recorded which).

The chain employs TRBV5-1 and TRBJ2-1; 14 bases align to TRBD2. CDR1 SGHRS and CDR2 YFSETQ come from the germline V gene. Losses at the gene ends were 4 bases for V and 6 bases for J; bases not matched to a gene: 9. The CDR3 loop spans 17 amino acids. The CDR3 loop reads CASSRTSGRTLSNEQFF. The CDR3, as DNA: TGCGCCAGCAGCCGGACTAGCGGGAGGACTCTTAGCAATGAGCAGTTCTTC.

The table lists this clonotype with many counts. The rearrangement uses TRBV29-1 and TRBJ1-2, with TRBD1 matching over 11 bases. The J segment lost 4 bases and the V segment lost 6 bases, leaving 4 bases of the junction unmatched. The CDR3 loop spans 13 amino acids. The germline CDR1 and CDR2 sequences are SQVTM and ANQGSEA. The CDR3 nucleotides read TGCAGCGTCTCCGGGACAGGGGGCTATGGCTACACCTTC. It translates to CSVSGTGGYGYTF.

The table lists this clonotype with many counts. The chain couples TRBV2 to TRBJ2-7; perhaps TRBD1 as D (5 bases). The V end lost 0 bases, the J end lost 0 bases, and 15 bases lay between the germline ends. Germline CDR1 SNHLY, CDR2 FYNNEI. The CDR3 runs to 17 residues. CDR3 in DNA: TGTGCCAGCAGTGAAGCTCTCCCTGGGGCAGGCTCCTACGAGCAGTACTTC. It yields the protein CASSEALPGAGSYEQYF.

This clonotype was seen more than once but under ten times. This chain links TRBV28 with TRBJ2-5, with 9 positions matching TRBD1. The CDR3 has 14 amino acids. J was trimmed by 5 bases and V by 6 bases; bases with no gene match: 7. Per the germline V gene, CDR1 is MDHEN and CDR2 is SYDVKM. Here the CDR3 reads CASRVRDRAETQYF. The CDR3 coding sequence is TGTGCCAGCAGAGTACGGGACAGGGCCGAGACCCAGTACTTC.

There are a few counts of this clonotype. This CDR3 reads CASSLEGPEAFF. In DNA, the CDR3 is TGCGCCAGCAGCTTAGAAGGCCCTGAAGCTTTCTTT. The chain couples TRBV5-1 to TRBJ1-1; D unresolved. The CDR3 runs to 12 residues. Germline V gene sequence: CDR1 SGHRS, CDR2 YFSETQ. V was pared by 2 bases and J by 6 bases, with 8 bases between.

There are a few counts of this clonotype. The chain employs TRBV7-9 and TRBJ2-1, with D uncertain. V lost 4 bases and J 8 bases, leaving 9 bases between the germline ends. The CDR3 has 12 amino acids. From germline, CDR1 is SEHNR and CDR2 FQNEAQ (reference sequence). The CDR3 DNA sequence: TGTGCCAGCAGCTCCGTTGGGGATGAGCAGTTCTTC. It translates to CASSSVGDEQFF.